This T cell receptor beta chain comes out of a study of blood T cell repertoires in COVID-19. Across the study: The United States, Italy and Spain provided the acute and convalescent COVID-19 samples.

In the authors' methods: The authors estimated nucleated cell counts from reference gene primer amplification. The protocol was immunoSEQ multiplex PCR, while the TCRdb copy is restricted to in-frame clones and leaves out a portion. The DNA was the basis for D and trimming; V, J and clone size are from that table. Of about 230,000 clones listed, 70% to 90% were seen once; the top ten hold roughly 2.5%. Participants were aged roughly 18 to 100 years from approximately 25 US areas. Cohort assignment relied on participant-reported clinical history. CDR3 length: 11 amino acids. Germline CDR1 DFQATT, CDR2 SNEGSKA (reference sequence). J lost 3 bases, V lost 7 bases, and 3 bases had no gene match.

The chain joins TRBV20-1 to TRBJ2-7; the match to TRBD2 covers 7 bases. Sequenced input: PBMCs or T cells enriched from blood (not recorded which). This TCR came from a woman aged 40 to 50 with acute COVID-19. The chain's CDR3 is CSVREVYEQYF. As DNA, the CDR3 is TGCAGTGTCCGGGAGGTCTACGAGCAGTACTTC.